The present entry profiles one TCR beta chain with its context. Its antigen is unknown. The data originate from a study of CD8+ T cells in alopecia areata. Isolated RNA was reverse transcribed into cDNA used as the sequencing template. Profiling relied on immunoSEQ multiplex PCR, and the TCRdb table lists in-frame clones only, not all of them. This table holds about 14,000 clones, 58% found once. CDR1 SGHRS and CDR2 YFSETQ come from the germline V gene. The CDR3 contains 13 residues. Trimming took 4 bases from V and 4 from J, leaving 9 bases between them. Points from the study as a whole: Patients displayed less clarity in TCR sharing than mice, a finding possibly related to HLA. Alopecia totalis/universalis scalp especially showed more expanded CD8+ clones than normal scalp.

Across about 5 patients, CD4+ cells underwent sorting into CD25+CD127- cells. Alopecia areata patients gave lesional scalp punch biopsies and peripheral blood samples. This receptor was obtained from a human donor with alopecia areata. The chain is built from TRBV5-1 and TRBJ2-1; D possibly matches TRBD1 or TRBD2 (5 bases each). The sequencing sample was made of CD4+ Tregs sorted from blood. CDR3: CASSQGGYNEQFF. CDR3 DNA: TGCGCCAGCAGCCAGGGCGGGTACAATGAGCAGTTCTTC.